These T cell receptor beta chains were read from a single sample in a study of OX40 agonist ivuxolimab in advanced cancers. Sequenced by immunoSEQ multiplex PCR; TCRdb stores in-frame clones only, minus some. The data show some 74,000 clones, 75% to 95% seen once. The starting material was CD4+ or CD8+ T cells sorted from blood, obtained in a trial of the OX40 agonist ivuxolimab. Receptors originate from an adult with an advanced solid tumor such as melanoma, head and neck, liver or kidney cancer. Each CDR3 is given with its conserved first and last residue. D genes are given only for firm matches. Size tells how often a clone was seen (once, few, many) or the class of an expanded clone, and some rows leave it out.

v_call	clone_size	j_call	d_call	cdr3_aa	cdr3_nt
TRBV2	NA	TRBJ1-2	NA	CASGEREANYGYTF	TGTGCCAGCGGAGAGAGGGAGGCTAACTATGGCTACACCTTC
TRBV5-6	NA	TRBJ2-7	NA	CASSPGPDPSYEQYF	TGTGCCAGCAGCCCCGGACCCGACCCTTCCTACGAGCAGTACTTC
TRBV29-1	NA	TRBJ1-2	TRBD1	CSVTPIDREYGYTF	TGCAGCGTTACCCCAATCGACAGGGAGTATGGCTACACCTTC
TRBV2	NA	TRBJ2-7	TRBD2	CASRASGDSYEQYF	TGTGCCAGCAGGGCTAGCGGAGACTCCTACGAGCAGTACTTC
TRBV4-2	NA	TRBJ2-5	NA	CASSQDIGQETQYF	TGTGCCAGCAGCCAAGATATCGGGCAAGAGACCCAGTACTTC
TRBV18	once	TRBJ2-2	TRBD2	CASSPTSGATNTGELFF	TGTGCCAGCTCCCCGACTAGCGGGGCCACGAACACCGGGGAGCTGTTTTTT
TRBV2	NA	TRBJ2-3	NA	CASSGAGATGTQYF	TGTGCCAGCAGTGGTGCGGGGGCCACCGGTACGCAGTATTTT
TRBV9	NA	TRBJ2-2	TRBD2	CASSDEGGDTGELFF	TGTGCCAGCAGCGACGAGGGAGGGGACACCGGGGAGCTGTTTTTT
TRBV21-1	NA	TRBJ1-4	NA	CASSKDRPLKKLFF	TGTGCCAGCAGCAAAGATAGGCCCCTGAAAAAACTGTTTTTT
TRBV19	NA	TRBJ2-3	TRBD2	CASKAGGPDTQYF	TGTGCCAGTAAGGCGGGGGGGCCAGATACGCAGTATTTT
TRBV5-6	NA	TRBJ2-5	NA	CASSGTGRTQETQYF	TGTGCCAGCAGCGGTACAGGGAGGACACAAGAGACCCAGTACTTC
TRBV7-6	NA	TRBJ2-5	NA	CASSLAPTLETQYF	TGTGCCAGCAGCTTAGCGCCCACCCTAGAGACCCAGTACTTC
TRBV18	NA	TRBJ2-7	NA	CASSPQGSEYEQYF	TGTGCCAGCTCACCACAGGGGAGTGAATACGAGCAGTACTTC
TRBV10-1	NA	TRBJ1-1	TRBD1	CASSQDRDTEAFF	TGCGCCAGCAGCCAAGACAGGGACACTGAAGCTTTCTTT
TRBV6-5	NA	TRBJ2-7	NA	CASSYSSATSDRYF	TGTGCCAGCAGTTACTCGTCGGCGACTAGTGACAGGTACTTC
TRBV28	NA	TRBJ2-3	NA	CASSLITGPSTDTQYF	TGTGCCAGCAGTTTAATAACAGGGCCTAGCACAGATACGCAGTATTTT
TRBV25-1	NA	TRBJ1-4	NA	CASSETGTNGKLFF	TGTGCCAGCAGTGAGACTGGGACAAACGGAAAACTGTTTTTT
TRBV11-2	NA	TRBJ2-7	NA	CASSLQTGTSYEQYF	TGTGCCAGCAGCTTACAAACAGGGACCTCCTACGAGCAGTACTTC
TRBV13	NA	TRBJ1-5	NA	CASSLRIRGRRLSQPQHF	TGTGCCAGCAGCTTACGAATAAGGGGGAGGCGATTGAGTCAGCCCCAGCATTTT
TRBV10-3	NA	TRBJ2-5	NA	CAISEGEGVETQYF	TGTGCCATCAGTGAAGGGGAGGGGGTGGAGACCCAGTACTTC
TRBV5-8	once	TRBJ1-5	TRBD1	CASSTGTGVNQPQHF	TGTGCCAGCAGCACGGGGACAGGGGTAAATCAGCCCCAGCATTTT
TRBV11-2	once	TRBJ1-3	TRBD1	CASSPGQGLAGNTIYF	TGTGCCAGCAGCCCGGGACAGGGTTTAGCTGGAAACACCATATATTTT
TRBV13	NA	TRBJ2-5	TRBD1	CASSSGDRVGETQYF	TGTGCCAGCAGCTCGGGGGACAGGGTGGGGGAGACCCAGTACTTC
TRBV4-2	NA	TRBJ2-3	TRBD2	CASSRSTSGGTDTQYF	TGTGCCAGCAGCCGCTCGACTAGCGGGGGTACAGATACGCAGTATTTT
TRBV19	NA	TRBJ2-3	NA	CASSSSGTQYF	TGTGCCAGTAGTTCCTCGGGTACGCAGTATTTT
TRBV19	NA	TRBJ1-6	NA	CASRGAGADNSPLHF	TGTGCCAGTAGAGGTGCCGGGGCTGATAATTCACCCCTCCACTTT
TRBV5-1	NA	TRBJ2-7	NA	CASSLAAPPRYEQYF	TGCGCCAGCAGCTTGGCGGCTCCGCCCCGGTACGAGCAGTACTTC
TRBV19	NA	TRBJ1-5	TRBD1	CASSRRDRDYNQPQHF	TGTGCCAGTAGTCGCCGGGACAGGGATTACAATCAGCCCCAGCATTTT
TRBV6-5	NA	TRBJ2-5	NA	CASSYSAGGHGETQYF	TGTGCCAGCAGTTACTCGGCGGGTGGACACGGTGAGACCCAGTACTTC
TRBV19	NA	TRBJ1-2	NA	CASKAAEARVSGYTF	TGTGCCAGTAAAGCGGCAGAGGCCCGGGTCTCAGGCTACACCTTC
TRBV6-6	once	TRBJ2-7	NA	CASSLVARYEQYF	TGTGCCAGCAGCCTCGTGGCACGATACGAGCAGTACTTC
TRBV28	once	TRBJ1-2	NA	CASSLRAYGYTF	TGTGCCAGCAGTTTAAGGGCTTATGGCTACACCTTC
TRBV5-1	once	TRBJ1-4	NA	CASSTIQGTNEKLFF	TGCGCCAGCAGCACGATACAGGGAACTAATGAAAAACTGTTTTTT
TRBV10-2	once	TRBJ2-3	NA	CASRGELDTQYF	TGCGCCAGCAGGGGAGAATTGGATACGCAGTATTTT
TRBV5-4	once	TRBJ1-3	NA	CASSSAGGSGNTIYF	TGTGCCAGCAGCTCCGCGGGGGGCTCTGGAAACACCATATATTTT
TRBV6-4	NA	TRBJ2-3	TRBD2	CASKRSGGTDTQYF	TGTGCCAGCAAGCGAAGCGGGGGGACAGATACGCAGTATTTT
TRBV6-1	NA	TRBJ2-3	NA	CASSVDTSTDTQYF	TGTGCCAGCAGTGTGGACACTAGCACAGATACGCAGTATTTT
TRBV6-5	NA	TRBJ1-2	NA	CASSGQYAYGYTF	TGTGCCAGCAGTGGCCAATATGCCTATGGCTACACCTTC
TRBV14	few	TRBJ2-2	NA	CASSQDLAGELFF	TGTGCCAGCAGCCAAGATCTAGCCGGGGAGCTGTTTTTT
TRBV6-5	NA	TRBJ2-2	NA	CASSRFGGLAGELFF	TGTGCCAGCAGCCGATTCGGGGGTTTGGCCGGGGAGCTGTTTTTT
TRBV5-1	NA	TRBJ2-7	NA	CASSTGTSDAYEQYF	TGCGCCAGCAGCACCGGGACGTCCGATGCCTACGAGCAGTACTTC
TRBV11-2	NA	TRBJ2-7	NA	CASSLMGSSLSYEQYF	TGTGCCAGCAGCTTAATGGGGTCCTCTCTCTCCTACGAGCAGTACTTC
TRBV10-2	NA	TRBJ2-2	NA	CASRPPGSTGELFF	TGCGCCAGCAGGCCTCCCGGGAGCACCGGGGAGCTGTTTTTT
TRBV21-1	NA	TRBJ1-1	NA	CASSNKTNRVYPEAFF	TGTGCCAGCAGCAACAAAACTAACAGGGTTTACCCTGAAGCTTTCTTT
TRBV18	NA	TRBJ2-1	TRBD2	CASSPARGDSRGATQPQFF	TGTGCCAGCTCACCAGCTAGAGGAGACTCGCGGGGGGCGACGCAACCTCAGTTCTTC
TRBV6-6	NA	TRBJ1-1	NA	CASTTGQNTEAFF	TGTGCCAGCACCACAGGCCAGAACACTGAAGCTTTCTTT
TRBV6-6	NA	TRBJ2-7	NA	CASSYSQGTYEQYF	TGTGCCAGCAGTTACTCACAGGGCACCTACGAGCAGTACTTC
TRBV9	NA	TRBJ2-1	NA	CASSVAWSRDNEQFF	TGTGCCAGCAGCGTAGCGTGGAGTCGGGACAATGAGCAGTTCTTC
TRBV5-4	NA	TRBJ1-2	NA	CASSLGQDGYTF	TGTGCCAGCAGCTTGGGACAGGATGGCTACACCTTC
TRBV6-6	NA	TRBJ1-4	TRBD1	CASNPGGTEKLFF	TGTGCCAGCAACCCAGGGGGTACTGAAAAACTGTTTTTT
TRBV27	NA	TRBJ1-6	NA	CASRPDRQNSPLHF	TGTGCCAGCAGACCTGACAGGCAGAATTCACCCCTCCACTTT
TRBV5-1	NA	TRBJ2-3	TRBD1	CASSLGSGFTGATDTQYF	TGCGCCAGCAGCCTCGGATCGGGATTTACAGGGGCCACAGATACGCAGTATTTT
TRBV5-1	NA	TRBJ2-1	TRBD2	CASSFVAGTSSYNEQFF	TGCGCCAGCAGCTTCGTAGCGGGAACAAGCTCCTACAATGAGCAGTTCTTC